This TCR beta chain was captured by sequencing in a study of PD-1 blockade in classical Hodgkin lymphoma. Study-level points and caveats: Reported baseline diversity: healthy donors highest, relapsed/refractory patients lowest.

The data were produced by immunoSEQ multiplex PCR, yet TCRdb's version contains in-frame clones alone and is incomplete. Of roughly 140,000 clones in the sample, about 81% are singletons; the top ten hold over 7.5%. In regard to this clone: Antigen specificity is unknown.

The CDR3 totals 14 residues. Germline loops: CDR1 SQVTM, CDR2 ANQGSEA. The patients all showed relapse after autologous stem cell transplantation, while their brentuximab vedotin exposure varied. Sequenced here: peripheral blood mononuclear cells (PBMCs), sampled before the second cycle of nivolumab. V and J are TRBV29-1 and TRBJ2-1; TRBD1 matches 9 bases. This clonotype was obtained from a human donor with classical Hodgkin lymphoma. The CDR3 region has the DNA TGCAGTGCAGCGGGACAGGGATTCTACAATGAGCAGTTCTTC. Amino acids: CSAAGQGFYNEQFF.